This T cell receptor (beta chain) was captured by sequencing in a study of CD8 T cells in Susac syndrome. About the research overall: At blood draw, Susac syndrome patients were therapy-naive, on corticosteroids, or on intravenous immunoglobulin alone.

This CDR3 contains 16 residues. Germline lookup yields CDR1 MNHEY and CDR2 SMNVEV (reference sequence). Trimming removed 1 base at V and 5 bases at J, with 17 bases between. FACS enriched CD8+ TEMRA cells, while bulk CD8+ and CD4+ were negatively isolated. RNA, at about 0.45 to 1 ug, was reverse transcribed with random hexamers. TCRdb re-analysed the immunoSEQ multiplex PCR reads in MiXCR, keeping a single row per CDR3 protein. This sample has under 90,000 distinct CDR3 sequences, with around 95% found just once. The rearrangement joins TRBV27 to TRBJ2-5; D gene uncertain. The sequenced sample consisted of CD8+ T cells from PBMCs. This sequence originates from a human donor with Susac syndrome. DNA for the CDR3: TGTGCCAGCAGTTTATTTTATTTGGAAGATATGGAGACCCAGTACTTC. Its protein product is CASSLFYLEDMETQYF.